The 30 T cell receptor beta chains listed next were all sequenced from one sample in a study of spatial heterogeneity in lung cancer. As to time point: sample taken at primary tumor resection. Tumor, nontumor lung or frozen PBMC supplied whole RNA, sequenced without sorting. TCRdb passed the 5' RACE reads through MiXCR, listing each CDR3 protein once. The sample has 40,000 or so distinct CDR3 sequences, 6% to 8% seen once. The source material was PBMCs, sampled at surgery. The source of these receptors is a male donor with early-stage non-small cell lung cancer.

In this sample, this clonotype turned up a few times. The chain is built from TRBV12-3 or TRBV12-4 and TRBJ1-1, with 7 positions matching TRBD1. The CDR3 totals 15 residues. V gave up 7 bases and J gave up 0 bases; unmatched junction bases: 8. CDR3 DNA: TGTGCCAGCAACCGAGGGGGCTCCATGAACACTGAAGCTTTCTTT. Protein sequence: CASNRGGSMNTEAFF.

This chain links TRBV7-8 with TRBJ2-1; TRBD2 matches 8 bases. CDR3 length equals 16 residues. J was trimmed by 1 base and V by 1 base; bases with no gene match: 3. The germline gives CDR1 SGHVS, CDR2 FQNEAQ. For the CDR3, the DNA is TGTGCCAGCAGCTTAGTAGCGGGGACATCCTACAATGAGCAGTTCTTC. Its protein is CASSLVAGTSYNEQFF.

This clonotype was detected many times. The J gene is TRBJ2-3, the V gene TRBV9; no reliable D call. Germline assignment: CDR1 SGDLS and CDR2 YYNGEE. This CDR3 has 13 residues. V was shortened by 6 bases and J by 2 bases, with 10 bases between the two germline ends. CDR3 coding DNA: TGTGCCAGCAACCAGGTACTCACAGATACGCAGTATTTT. It encodes CASNQVLTDTQYF.

This clonotype came up a few times. This rearrangement joins TRBV12-3 or TRBV12-4 to TRBJ1-3, with 7 bases identical to TRBD1. V was pared by 5 bases and J by 2 bases, with 3 bases of the junction left unmatched. CDR3 length equals 14 residues. The CDR3 region has the DNA TGTGCCAGCAGTATGACAGGGACTGGAAACACCATATATTTT. This sequence encodes CASSMTGTGNTIYF.

This clonotype occurred many times. This rearrangement joins TRBV12-3 or TRBV12-4 to TRBJ2-5; TRBD1 is a possible D gene (6 bases). The CDR3 extends over 14 amino acids. V dropped 5 bases and J dropped 1 base, with 11 bases sitting between them. Here the CDR3 reads CASSLQDSQETQYF. The CDR3, as DNA: TGTGCCAGCAGTCTCCAGGACAGCCAAGAGACCCAGTACTTC.

The chain carries TRBV3-1 and TRBJ2-1; TRBD2 is a possible D gene (6 bases). In germline, CDR1 is LGHDT, CDR2 YNNKEL (reference sequence). The germline V and J ends were trimmed by 0 bases and 15 bases, with 15 bases remaining between them. The CDR3 sequence is 13 residues long. The CDR3 sequence: CASSQEGGQHTFF. CDR3 bases: TGTGCCAGCAGCCAAGAAGGAGGGCAACATACGTTCTTC.

J is TRBJ2-3 and V is TRBV20-1, with 9 bases fitting TRBD1. J gave up 5 bases and V 5 bases, and 14 bases lay outside the gene matches. This CDR3 has 16 amino acids. Germline V gives CDR1 DFQATT, CDR2 SNEGSKA (reference sequence). CDR3 sequence: CSAPPWDRVLGDTQYF. CDR3 DNA sequence: TGCAGTGCTCCCCCATGGGACAGGGTATTGGGAGATACGCAGTATTTT.

This clonotype was found many times. The V gene is TRBV20-1, the J gene TRBJ2-3; 7 positions match TRBD2. This CDR3 has 16 residues. Trimming cost V 6 bases and J 0 bases; bases outside gene matches: 12. CDR1 is DFQATT and CDR2 is SNEGSKA in the germline V gene (reference sequence). The CDR3 loop is CSASAGSSSSTDTQYF. The CDR3 nucleotides are TGCAGTGCCTCAGCGGGGTCTAGCTCTAGCACAGATACGCAGTATTTT.

This clonotype was detected only a few times. V is TRBV30 and J is TRBJ2-7; D possibly corresponds to TRBD2 (7 bases). V dropped 5 bases and J dropped 4 bases, with 9 bases sitting between them. Germline V gene lookup returns CDR1 GTSNPN and CDR2 SVGIG (reference sequence). This CDR3 spans 11 amino acids. The CDR3: CAWAGAYEQYF. The CDR3 nucleotides are TGTGCCTGGGCGGGGGCGTACGAGCAGTACTTC. The whole variable domain, remainder taken from reference TRBV30 and TRBJ2-7, is SQTIHQWPATLVQPVGSPLSLECTVEGTSNPNLYWYRQAAGRGLQLLFYSVGIGQISSEVPQNLSASRPQDRQFILSSKKLLLSDSGFYLCAWAGAYEQYFGPGTRLTVT.

This clonotype was counted ten times or more. For the CDR3, the DNA is TGTGCCAGTAGTATTAGCATCACCACCGGGGAGCTGTTTTTT. It translates to CASSISITTGELFF. This chain links TRBV19 with TRBJ2-2; D uncertain. The V end lost 3 bases, the J end lost 4 bases, and 9 bases lay between the germline ends. The CDR3 loop spans 14 amino acids. In germline, CDR1 is LNHDA, CDR2 SQIVND (reference sequence).

This clonotype was counted at least ten times. V and J are TRBV7-6 and TRBJ1-1; weak D call: TRBD1 (6 bases). V was pared by 4 bases and J by 3 bases, with 9 bases between. The CDR3 loop spans 13 amino acids. Germline V gene data show CDR1 as SGHVS and CDR2 as FNYEAQ. The CDR3 coding sequence is TGTGCCAGCAGCTCACAGGGAGACACTGAAGCTTTCTTT. This sequence encodes CASSSQGDTEAFF.

This chain connects TRBV6-2 or TRBV6-3 to TRBJ2-7; TRBD1 matches 10 bases. Germline trimming cut 2 bases from V and 6 bases from J; bases unmatched to any gene: 7. The V gene's germline CDR1 is MNHEY and CDR2 SVGEGT. CDR3 length equals 15 residues. This CDR3 reads CASSYGSGTGVEQYV. In DNA, the CDR3 is TGTGCCAGCAGTTACGGCTCGGGGACAGGGGTCGAGCAGTACGTC.

This clonotype was observed many times. The chain has TRBV11-2 and TRBJ2-1; D unresolved. V was cut by 6 bases and J by 9 bases, with 12 bases left in between. Germline V gene sequence: CDR1 SGHAT, CDR2 FQNNGV. CDR3 length equals 12 residues. The CDR3 DNA follows: TGTGCCAGCAGTAACCGGCGGAGTGAGCAGTTCTTC. Translated: CASSNRRSEQFF.

The chain recombines TRBV14 with TRBJ2-5; TRBD2 is a possible D gene (5 bases). CDR3 length equals 15 residues. Germline assignment: CDR1 SGHDN and CDR2 FVKESK. Trimming left V 2 bases short and J 2 bases short, with 12 bases between. CDR3 bases: TGTGCCAGCAGCCAAAGCGGAAACCCGCAAGAGACCCAGTACTTC. Translating it yields CASSQSGNPQETQYF. Variable domain in full (rest from reference TRBV14 and TRBJ2-5): EAGVTQFPSHSVIEKGQTVTLRCDPISGHDNLYWYRRVMGKEIKFLLHFVKESKQDESGMPNNRFLAERTGGTYSTLKVQPAELEDSGVYFCASSQSGNPQETQYFGPGTRLLVL.

Details on this clonotype: A read error is likely, as this CDR3 ends without the conserved phenylalanine or tryptophan. This chain joins TRBV18 and TRBJ1-1, with D possibly matching TRBD1 (6 bases). CDR1 and CDR2 from the germline V gene are KGHSH and LQKENI. Trimming removed 6 bases at V and 5 bases at J, with 7 bases between. The CDR3 is 11 amino acids. The CDR3 sequence: CASSTGTEAFS. In nucleotides, the CDR3 is TGTGCCAGCTCGACAGGAACTGAAGCTTTCTCT.

This clonotype has at least ten counts. The chain couples TRBV12-3 or TRBV12-4 to TRBJ1-4, with 11 bases that match TRBD1. V trimming: 7 bases; J trimming: 6 bases; junction bases outside the gene matches: 1. The CDR3 has 13 amino acids. CDR3 sequence reads: CASKGQGDEKLFF. DNA for the CDR3: TGTGCCAGCAAGGGACAGGGGGATGAAAAACTGTTTTTT.

The chain couples TRBV7-8 to TRBJ1-1; no clear D. The CDR3 is 12 residues long. The germline CDR1 and CDR2 sequences are SGHVS and FQNEAQ. V lost 5 bases and J 4 bases, leaving 8 bases between the germline ends. The CDR3: CASSRFTTEAFF. The CDR3 DNA sequence: TGTGCCAGCAGCAGATTCACCACTGAAGCTTTCTTT.

This clonotype was seen ten or more times. The V and J genes are TRBV7-2 and TRBJ2-1; D is perhaps TRBD1 (6 bases). CDR3 size: 16 residues. Looked up from germline, CDR1 is SGHTA and CDR2 is FQGNSA. Trimming took 2 bases from V and 5 from J, leaving 16 bases between them. This chain's CDR3 is CASSLRRGGQDNEQFF. CDR3 DNA sequence: TGTGCCAGCAGCTTAAGGCGTGGGGGCCAAGACAATGAGCAGTTCTTC.

This clonotype was observed at least ten times. This chain links TRBV6-5 with TRBJ1-2, with no clear D. The CDR3 runs to 12 residues. Germline values: CDR1 MNHEY, CDR2 SVGAGI. Deletions cut 8 bases from V and 6 bases from J, with 13 bases between. This chain's CDR3 is CASREGRHGYTF. The CDR3 DNA follows: TGTGCCAGCCGTGAGGGCAGACATGGCTACACCTTC.

This chain joins TRBV5-4 and TRBJ1-3; D gene ambiguous. The CDR3 has 15 amino acids. V was clipped by 5 bases and J by 4 bases, with 16 bases between them. Germline loops: CDR1 SGHNT, CDR2 YYREEE (reference sequence). The CDR3 loop is CASSERLGSGNTIYF. As DNA, the CDR3 is TGTGCCAGCAGTGAACGTTTAGGGTCCGGAAACACCATATATTTT.

This clonotype was seen a handful of times. The chain couples TRBV20-1 to TRBJ2-2, with TRBD1 matching 10 bases. The J segment lost 0 bases and the V segment lost 6 bases, leaving 1 base of the junction unmatched. The CDR3 consists of 14 residues. Germline CDR1 reads DFQATT; CDR2 reads SNEGSKA (reference sequence). CDR3 in DNA: TGCAGTGCGGGACAGGGGTCGAACACCGGGGAGCTGTTTTTT. Residues: CSAGQGSNTGELFF.

A few counts support this clonotype. This chain links TRBV2 with TRBJ2-4; the D gene could be TRBD1 or TRBD2 (5 bases each). The CDR3 has 17 residues. The ends were cut back, 5 bases at V and 1 base at J, with 18 bases in the middle. Per germline, CDR1 SNHLY and CDR2 FYNNEI. In DNA, the CDR3 is TGTGCCAGCAGTCCTGGGGGTCAGGGATGGGCCAAAAACATTCAGTACTTC. Translated, it gives CASSPGGQGWAKNIQYF.

This clonotype was seen a few times. CDR3 DNA sequence: TGCGCCAGCAGCTTGTCCGGGCGGTTGACTGAAGCTTTCTTT. Its protein is CASSLSGRLTEAFF. The V gene is TRBV5-1, the J gene TRBJ1-1; D is unresolved. V gave up 1 base and J gave up 5 bases, with 12 bases separating them. The CDR3 is 14 amino acids. The germline V gene has CDR1 SGHRS and CDR2 YFSETQ.

Ten or more counts support this clonotype. This rearrangement joins TRBV6-5 to TRBJ1-2; possible D gene TRBD1, 5 bases. The V end was cut by 2 bases, the J end by 4 bases, with 11 bases between. The CDR3 is made up of 14 amino acids. Germline assignment: CDR1 MNHEY and CDR2 SVGAGI. This CDR3 reads CASSYGRVSYGYTF. The CDR3 nucleotides are TGTGCCAGCAGTTACGGCAGGGTTAGCTATGGCTACACCTTC.

The V gene is TRBV29-1, the J gene TRBJ1-2; TRBD1 is a possible D gene (6 bases). Trimming shortened V by 7 bases and J by 4 bases, and 22 bases separated the two germline ends. CDR1 and CDR2 (germline): SQVTM, ANQGSEA. CDR3 length: 15 amino acids. CDR3 residues: CSAQKLGGAGYGYTF. DNA of the CDR3: TGCAGCGCTCAAAAACTCGGGGGGGCCGGCTATGGCTACACCTTC.

This clonotype was counted at least ten times. This sequence joins TRBV27 and TRBJ1-5; D is uncertain. This CDR3 is built from 12 residues. Germline CDR1 reads MNHEY; CDR2 reads SMNVEV (reference sequence). Trimming pared 5 bases from V and 3 bases from J, leaving 5 bases between. DNA of the CDR3: TGTGCCAGCAGTCACAACAATCAGCCCCAGCATTTT. It yields the protein CASSHNNQPQHF.

This clonotype was seen a handful of times. Mismatch with germline at one junction end may stem from a read error. The V gene is TRBV7-7, the J gene TRBJ2-2, with D possibly matching TRBD1 (5 bases). Germline CDR1 reads SSHAT; CDR2 reads FNYEAQ (reference sequence). The CDR3 sequence is 16 residues long. The DNA for the CDR3 is TGTGCTAGCAGCTTTTCAAGGGGTGGGAACACCGGGGAGCTGTTTTTT. Its translation is CASSFSRGGNTGELFF. The entire variable domain, with the rest obtained from reference TRBV7-7 and TRBJ2-2, is as follows: GAGVSQSPRYKVTKRGQDVTLRCDPISSHATLYWYQQALGQGPEFLTYFNYEAQPDKSGLPSDRFSAERPEGSISTLTIQRTEQRDSAMYRCASSFSRGGNTGELFFGEGSRLTVL.

The rearrangement joins TRBV6-2 or TRBV6-3 to TRBJ2-7; D call uncertain. The CDR3 is 13 residues long. CDR1 MNHEY and CDR2 SVGEGT come from the germline V gene. The CDR3 region is CASSYSGRPQLNV. The CDR3 nucleotides read TGTGCCAGCAGTTACTCCGGCAGGCCACAGTTAAACGTC.

This clonotype was seen many times. V and J are TRBV12-3 or TRBV12-4 and TRBJ1-1; weak D call: TRBD1 (5 bases). V lost 6 bases and J 4 bases, leaving 15 bases between the germline ends. CDR3 size: 14 residues. The CDR3 DNA follows: TGTGCCAGCAGCCCGGGGGGTTTTGGCACTGAAGCTTTCTTT. Protein sequence: CASSPGGFGTEAFF.

The chain joins TRBV30 to TRBJ2-1; 9 nucleotides agree with TRBD2. In germline, CDR1 is GTSNPN, CDR2 SVGIG (reference sequence). This CDR3 contains 14 residues. J lost 11 bases, V lost 3 bases, and 11 bases had no gene match. The CDR3 DNA sequence: TGTGCCTGGAGAGGGTTGGTAGCGGGAGATCAGCAGTTCTTC. Translation gives CAWRGLVAGDQQFF.